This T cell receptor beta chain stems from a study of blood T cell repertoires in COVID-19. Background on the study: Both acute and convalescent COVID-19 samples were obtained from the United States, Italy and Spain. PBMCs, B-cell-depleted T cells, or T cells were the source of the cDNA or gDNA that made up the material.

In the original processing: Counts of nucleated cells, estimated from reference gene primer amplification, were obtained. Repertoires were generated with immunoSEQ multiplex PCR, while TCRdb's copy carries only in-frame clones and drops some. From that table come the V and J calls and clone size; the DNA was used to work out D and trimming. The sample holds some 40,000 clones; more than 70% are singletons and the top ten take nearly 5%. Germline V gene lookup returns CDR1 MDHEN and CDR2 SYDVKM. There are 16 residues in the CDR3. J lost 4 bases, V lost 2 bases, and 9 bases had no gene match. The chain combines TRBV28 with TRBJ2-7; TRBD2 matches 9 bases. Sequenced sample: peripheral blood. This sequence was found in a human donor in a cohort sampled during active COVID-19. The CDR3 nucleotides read TGTGCCAGCAGTTTAGTCTTTAGCGGGAGAAGTTACGAGCAGTACTTC. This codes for CASSLVFSGRSYEQYF.